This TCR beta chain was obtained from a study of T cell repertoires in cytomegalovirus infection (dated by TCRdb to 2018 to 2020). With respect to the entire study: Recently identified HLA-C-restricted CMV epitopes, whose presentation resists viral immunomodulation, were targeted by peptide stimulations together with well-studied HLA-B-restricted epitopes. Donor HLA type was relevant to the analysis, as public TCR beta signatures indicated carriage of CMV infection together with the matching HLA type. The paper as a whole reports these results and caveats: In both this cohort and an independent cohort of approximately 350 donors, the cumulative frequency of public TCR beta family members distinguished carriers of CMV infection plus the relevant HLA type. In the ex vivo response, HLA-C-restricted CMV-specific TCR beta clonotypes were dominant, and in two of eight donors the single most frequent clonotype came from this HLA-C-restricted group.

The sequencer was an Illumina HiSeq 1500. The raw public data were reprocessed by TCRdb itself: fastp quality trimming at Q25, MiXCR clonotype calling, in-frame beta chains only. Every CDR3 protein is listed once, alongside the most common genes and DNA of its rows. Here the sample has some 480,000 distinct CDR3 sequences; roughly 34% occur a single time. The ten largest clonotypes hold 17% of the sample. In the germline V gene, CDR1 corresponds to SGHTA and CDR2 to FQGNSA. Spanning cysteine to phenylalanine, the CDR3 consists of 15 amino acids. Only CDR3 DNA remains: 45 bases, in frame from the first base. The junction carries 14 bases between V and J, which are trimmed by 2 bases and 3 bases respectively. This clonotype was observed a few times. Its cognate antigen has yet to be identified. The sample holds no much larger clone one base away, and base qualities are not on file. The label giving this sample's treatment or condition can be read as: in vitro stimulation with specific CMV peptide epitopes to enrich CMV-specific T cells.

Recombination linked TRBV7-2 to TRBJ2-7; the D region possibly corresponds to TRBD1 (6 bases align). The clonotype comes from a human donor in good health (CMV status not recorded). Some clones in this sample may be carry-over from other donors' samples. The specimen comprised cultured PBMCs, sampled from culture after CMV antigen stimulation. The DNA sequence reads TGTGCCAGCAGCTTACAAACAGGGAACTACTACGAGCAGTACTTC. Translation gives CASSLQTGNYYEQYF.